The 30 T cell receptor beta chains listed next were all sequenced from one sample in a study of T cell repertoires in cytomegalovirus infection. MiXCR was run by TCRdb on the reads, yielding one entry per CDR3 protein. This table has about 47,000 distinct CDR3 sequences, roughly 19% appearing once. Their target antigens are unknown. This material consisted of CD8+ T cells from cultured PBMCs, taken from culture after CMV antigen stimulation. The receptor set was obtained from a human donor in good health (CMV status not recorded). Some clones in this sample may be carry-over from other donors' samples.

This clonotype came up many times. CDR3 in amino acids: CASSLLDRGQETQYF. The CDR3 coding sequence is TGTGCCAGCAGCTTACTTGACAGGGGCCAAGAGACCCAGTACTTC. V is TRBV7-2 and J is TRBJ2-5; 8 bases are a match to TRBD1. In germline, CDR1 is SGHTA, CDR2 FQGNSA. V lost 2 bases, J lost 1 base, and 3 bases stayed unmatched. The CDR3 runs 15 residues.

In its sample, this clonotype was seen a few times. The rearrangement joins TRBV12-3 or TRBV12-4 to TRBJ2-5; 10 bases fit TRBD2. J lost 5 bases, V lost 7 bases, and 10 bases had no gene match. The CDR3 covers 15 residues. The CDR3 DNA sequence: TGTGCCAGCAAAATTAGCGGGGGGCGAGAGGAGACCCAGTACTTC. Its translation: CASKISGGREETQYF.

The chain has TRBV5-1 and TRBJ2-7, with 7 bases aligning to TRBD1. The CDR3 runs 14 residues. Germline V lookup: CDR1 SGHRS, CDR2 YFSETQ. The V gene end was trimmed by 4 bases and the J gene end by 4 bases; junction bases not matched to a gene: 8. CDR3 nucleotide sequence: TGCGCCAGCAGCCCCTCCGGGACAGTATACGAGCAGTACTTC. This translates into CASSPSGTVYEQYF.

This sequence joins TRBV4-2 and TRBJ1-6, with TRBD1 matching over 12 bases. This CDR3 contains 15 residues. With 6 bases clipped from V and 9 bases from J, the junction kept 6 bases outside the gene matches. The germline gives CDR1 LGHNA, CDR2 YNFKEQ. The CDR3 is CASRVGTGGASPLHF. CDR3 DNA sequence: TGTGCCAGCAGGGTCGGGACAGGGGGCGCTTCACCCCTCCACTTT.

In regard to this clonotype: The junction shows a germline mismatch at one end, possibly a read error. This sequence joins TRBV2 and TRBJ2-3, with 9 bases that match TRBD2. From germline, CDR1 is SNHLY and CDR2 FYNNEI. CDR3 length equals 17 residues. The CDR3 spells CASSVEASGDSTDSQYF. CDR3 DNA: TGTGCCAGCAGCGTGGAGGCTAGCGGGGACAGCACAGATTCGCAGTATTTT. Full variable domain (rest looked up from reference TRBV2 and TRBJ2-3): EPEVTQTPSHQVTQMGQEVILRCVPISNHLYFYWYRQILGQKVEFLVSFYNNEISEKSEIFDDQFSVERPDGSNFTLKIRSTKLEDSAMYFCASSVEASGDSTDSQYFGPGTRLTVL.

CDR3 sequence: CSVVTGQGAPGELFF. In nucleotides, the CDR3 is TGCAGCGTTGTTACTGGACAGGGGGCCCCCGGGGAGCTGTTTTTT. This sequence joins TRBV29-1 and TRBJ2-2; 11 positions agree with TRBD1. V was pared by 4 bases and J by 6 bases, with 7 bases of the junction left unmatched. Germline CDR1 and CDR2: SQVTM and ANQGSEA. CDR3 length equals 15 residues.

On this clonotype itself: This may be a read error: a much more frequent sequence differs by one nucleotide. The DNA for the CDR3 is TGTGCCAGCAGCTTAGGGTATCAGGGGGTGAAGACTGAAGCTATCTTT. Encoded protein: CASSLGYQGVKTEAIF. V and J are TRBV11-2 and TRBJ1-1; 7 positions agree with TRBD1. Germline loops: CDR1 SGHAT, CDR2 FQNNGV. This CDR3 spans 16 amino acids.

The sample holds a few counts of this clonotype. V usage is TRBV9 and J usage is TRBJ1-1, with D possibly TRBD1 on 6 matching bases. The V gene's germline CDR1 is SGDLS and CDR2 YYNGEE. The CDR3 is 14 amino acids. V lost 0 bases and J lost 4, with 10 bases in between. CDR3 sequence: CASSVGTGTTEAFF. The CDR3 bases are TGTGCCAGCAGCGTAGGTACAGGGACCACTGAAGCTTTCTTT.

About this clonotype: A much more abundant neighbour one base away suggests this may be a read error. The CDR3 loop reads CASSTGLMNTEAFF. The CDR3 DNA is TGTGCCAGCAGCACGGGTCTTATGAACACTGAAGCTTTCTTT. The chain carries TRBV5-3 and TRBJ1-1; D gene unclear. TRBV5-3 is labeled an ORF, and its function is uncertain. V shed 8 bases and J shed 0 bases, with 14 bases lying between them. This CDR3 region has 14 residues.

This chain links TRBV10-3 with TRBJ1-5; 10 nucleotides line up with TRBD1. Unmatched junction bases numbered 6, after V lost 3 bases and J lost 7 bases. CDR1 ENHRY and CDR2 SYGVKD come from the germline V gene. CDR3 length equals 15 residues. This chain's CDR3 is CAISEGTGVRQPQHF. CDR3 DNA: TGTGCCATCAGTGAAGGGACAGGGGTGCGCCAGCCCCAGCATTTT.

The chain carries TRBV12-3 or TRBV12-4 and TRBJ1-4; D may be TRBD1 (6 bases). Trimming left V 6 bases short and J 0 bases short, with 14 bases between. The CDR3 is made up of 16 amino acids. The chain's CDR3 is CASRPTGGATNEKLFF. DNA of the CDR3: TGTGCCAGCAGACCGACAGGCGGTGCAACTAATGAAAAACTGTTTTTT.

The chain employs TRBV11-2 and TRBJ2-2; 8 bases are shared with TRBD1. CDR1 SGHAT and CDR2 FQNNGV come from the germline V gene. The CDR3 runs to 15 residues. With V trimmed by 7 bases and J by 9 bases, 13 bases remained unmatched. CDR3: CASKPPGQALRELFF. CDR3 DNA sequence: TGTGCCAGCAAACCTCCGGGACAGGCGCTACGGGAGCTGTTTTTT.

This clonotype was detected ten times or more. The chain recombines TRBV19 with TRBJ1-5; D ambiguous. Deletions cut 1 base from V and 9 bases from J, with 16 bases between. The germline CDR1 and CDR2 sequences are LNHDA and SQIVND (reference sequence). The CDR3 sequence is 15 residues long. CDR3 sequence reads: CASSIGVATGGPQHF. CDR3 nucleotides: TGTGCCAGTAGTATAGGGGTAGCGACCGGTGGGCCCCAGCATTTT.

This clonotype came up a few times. The V call is TRBV4-3, the J call TRBJ2-1; 7 positions match TRBD1. The V gene's germline CDR1 is LGHNA and CDR2 YSLEER. This CDR3 region has 15 residues. The V and J ends lost 2 bases and 5 bases, in that order; junction bases with no gene match: 6. DNA of the CDR3: TGCGCCAGCAGCCAAACCGGGACAGACAACAATGAGCAGTTCTTC. It encodes CASSQTGTDNNEQFF.

In its sample, this clonotype ranks as medium-sized. The V call is TRBV7-8, the J call TRBJ1-2; no firm D call. This CDR3 contains 14 residues. V was trimmed by 1 base and J by 3 bases, leaving 9 bases between them. CDR1 and CDR2 (germline): SGHVS, FQNEAQ. The CDR3 is CASSLGMGDYGYTF. The DNA of the CDR3 is TGTGCCAGCAGCTTAGGAATGGGTGACTATGGCTACACCTTC.

This clonotype was counted only a few times. The chain combines TRBV9 with TRBJ2-1; D might be TRBD2 (7 bases). V gave up 6 bases and J gave up 7 bases, with 14 bases separating them. The germline gives CDR1 SGDLS, CDR2 YYNGEE. This CDR3 spans 13 amino acids. The CDR3 bases are TGTGCCAGCAATGGGGGGGCTGGGAATGAGCAGTTCTTC. Translated: CASNGGAGNEQFF.

This clonotype was seen a single time. The V gene is TRBV5-1, the J gene TRBJ1-2; no firm D call. Germline loops: CDR1 SGHRS, CDR2 YFSETQ. The V gene lost 4 bases and the J gene lost 6 bases, with 13 bases spanning the gap. The CDR3 is made up of 13 amino acids. CDR3 region: CASSPRVGNGYTF. The CDR3 nucleotides are TGCGCCAGCAGCCCACGGGTAGGGAATGGCTACACCTTC.

The sample holds a few counts of this clonotype. The chain joins TRBV5-6 to TRBJ2-1, with 9 bases that match TRBD2. The junction had 1 base not matched to a gene; V was cut back by 0 bases and J by 6 bases. CDR1 and CDR2 from the germline V gene are SGHDT and YYEEEE. There are 14 residues in the CDR3. The CDR3 bases are TGTGCCAGCAGCTTGGCGACTAGCGGCAATGAGCAGTTCTTC. It codes for CASSLATSGNEQFF.

This clonotype was detected only a few times. V and J are TRBV15 and TRBJ2-7, with a tentative D call TRBD1 (6 bases). The germline gives CDR1 LNHNV, CDR2 YYDKDF (reference sequence). Trimming removed 3 bases at V and 2 bases at J, with 8 bases between. This CDR3 region has 13 residues. The CDR3 sequence is CATSRRDTYEQYF. The CDR3, as DNA: TGTGCCACCAGCAGGAGGGACACCTACGAGCAGTACTTC.

This clonotype appeared many times. The J gene is TRBJ2-7, the V gene TRBV7-2; possibly TRBD2 for D (5 bases). V gave up 4 bases and J gave up 2 bases, with 21 bases separating them. Looked up from germline, CDR1 is SGHTA and CDR2 is FQGNSA. The CDR3 consists of 17 residues. The CDR3 nucleotides read TGTGCCAGCAGCTCCTCCTCCGAGGGCTCCATAACCTACGAGCAGTACTTC. Protein sequence: CASSSSSEGSITYEQYF.

This clonotype was counted at least ten times. The CDR3 sequence is CASSPTDNEQFF. The DNA of the CDR3 is TGTGCCAGCAGTCCGACAGACAATGAGCAGTTCTTC. The gene calls are TRBV6-2 or TRBV6-3 and TRBJ2-1, with D possibly TRBD1 on 5 matching bases. The CDR3 length is 12 residues. Per the germline V gene, CDR1 is MNHEY and CDR2 is SVGEGT. V lost 5 bases to trimming and J lost 5 bases, with 7 bases between them.

By share, this clonotype ranks as medium-sized. The CDR3 DNA reads TGTGCCAGCAGTTTATATAAAGAGCCAGATACGCAGTATTTT. It is translated as CASSLYKEPDTQYF. This chain links TRBV27 with TRBJ2-3, with D uncertain. The V gene lost 1 base and the J gene lost 4 bases, with 9 bases spanning the gap. The CDR3 is 14 residues long. Germline-derived CDR1 and CDR2 are MNHEY and SMNVEV (reference sequence).

This clonotype was detected many times. The chain is built from TRBV12-3 or TRBV12-4 and TRBJ2-3; D remains unclear. V lost 3 bases and J 0 bases, leaving 10 bases between the germline ends. There are 15 residues in the CDR3. CDR3 protein: CASSLGGVSTDTQYF. The CDR3 region has the DNA TGTGCCAGCAGTTTGGGTGGAGTTAGCACAGATACGCAGTATTTT.

The chain joins TRBV6-2 or TRBV6-3 to TRBJ1-2; possibly TRBD1 for D (5 bases). CDR3 length equals 15 residues. The V and J ends lost 0 bases and 8 bases respectively, with 16 bases between them. CDR1 MNHEY and CDR2 SVGEGT come from the germline V gene. The CDR3 bases are TGTGCCAGCAGTTACTCGAGTGGCGGGGCTGAAGGCTACACCTTC. Its protein is CASSYSSGGAEGYTF.

This clonotype was counted at least ten times. CDR3 DNA: TGTGCCAGCACCCCAGACCAACTAGGGTCCACCGGGGAGCTGTTTTTT. This encodes CASTPDQLGSTGELFF. The V gene is TRBV11-2, the J gene TRBJ2-2, with D possibly TRBD2 on 5 matching bases. The CDR3 covers 16 residues. Per the germline V gene, CDR1 is SGHAT and CDR2 is FQNNGV. The V and J ends lost 7 bases and 4 bases respectively, with 19 bases between them.

This clonotype has a count of ten or more. The J gene is TRBJ1-5, the V gene TRBV28; 9 bases agree with TRBD1. This CDR3 region has 14 residues. Germline CDR1 and CDR2: MDHEN and SYDVKM. With 5 bases clipped from V and 6 bases from J, the junction kept 5 bases outside the gene matches. The CDR3 DNA is TGTGCCAGCAGTATAACAGGGGGCGGTCAGCCCCAGCATTTT. Amino acid sequence: CASSITGGGQPQHF. Drawing the rest from reference TRBV28 and TRBJ1-5, the complete variable domain is DVKVTQSSRYLVKRTGEKVFLECVQDMDHENMFWYRQDPGLGLRLIYFSYDVKMKEKGDIPEGYSVSREKKERFSLILESASTNQTSMYLCASSITGGGQPQHFGDGTRLSIL.

The rearrangement uses TRBV10-3 and TRBJ2-7; 9 positions agree with TRBD1. This CDR3 comprises 14 residues. From germline, CDR1 is ENHRY and CDR2 SYGVKD. The trim removed 2 bases at V and 6 bases at J, leaving 5 bases unmatched. CDR3 amino acids: CAISETQGAVEQYF. Written as DNA, the CDR3 is TGTGCCATCAGTGAGACACAGGGGGCTGTCGAGCAGTACTTC.

Many counts were recorded for this clonotype. This chain joins TRBV27 and TRBJ1-2; D is ambiguous. V was clipped by 0 bases and J by 0 bases, with 11 bases between them. The CDR3 totals 16 residues. Germline V CDR1 and CDR2: MNHEY, SMNVEV (reference sequence). CDR3 region: CASSLSIPAANYGYTF. The CDR3 DNA reads as TGTGCCAGCAGTTTATCGATTCCAGCAGCTAACTATGGCTACACCTTC.

This clonotype was observed a handful of times. The chain joins TRBV27 to TRBJ2-1, with D unresolved. Trimming shortened V by 5 bases and J by 4 bases, and 12 bases separated the two germline ends. The germline V gene encodes CDR1 MNHEY and CDR2 SMNVEV (reference sequence). The CDR3 is 14 amino acids. This CDR3 reads CASSLAPAYNEQFF. As DNA, the CDR3 is TGTGCCAGCAGTCTCGCCCCTGCTTACAATGAGCAGTTCTTC.

The rearrangement uses TRBV7-9 and TRBJ2-7; the match to TRBD1 covers 8 bases. Trimming at V came to 5 bases and at J to 2 bases, leaving 5 bases not matched to a gene. The CDR3 extends over 14 amino acids. Germline CDR1 reads SEHNR; CDR2 reads FQNEAQ (reference sequence). CDR3 sequence (DNA): TGTGCCAGCAGCGCCGACAGGGGCCCCTACGAGCAGTACTTC. Its translation is CASSADRGPYEQYF. Using reference TRBV7-9 and TRBJ2-7 for the parts outside the CDR3, the full variable domain is DTGVSQNPRHKITKRGQNVTFRCDPISEHNRLYWYRQTLGQGPEFLTYFQNEAQLEKSRLLSDRFSAERPKGSFSTLEIQRTEQGDSAMYLCASSADRGPYEQYFGPGTRLTVT.